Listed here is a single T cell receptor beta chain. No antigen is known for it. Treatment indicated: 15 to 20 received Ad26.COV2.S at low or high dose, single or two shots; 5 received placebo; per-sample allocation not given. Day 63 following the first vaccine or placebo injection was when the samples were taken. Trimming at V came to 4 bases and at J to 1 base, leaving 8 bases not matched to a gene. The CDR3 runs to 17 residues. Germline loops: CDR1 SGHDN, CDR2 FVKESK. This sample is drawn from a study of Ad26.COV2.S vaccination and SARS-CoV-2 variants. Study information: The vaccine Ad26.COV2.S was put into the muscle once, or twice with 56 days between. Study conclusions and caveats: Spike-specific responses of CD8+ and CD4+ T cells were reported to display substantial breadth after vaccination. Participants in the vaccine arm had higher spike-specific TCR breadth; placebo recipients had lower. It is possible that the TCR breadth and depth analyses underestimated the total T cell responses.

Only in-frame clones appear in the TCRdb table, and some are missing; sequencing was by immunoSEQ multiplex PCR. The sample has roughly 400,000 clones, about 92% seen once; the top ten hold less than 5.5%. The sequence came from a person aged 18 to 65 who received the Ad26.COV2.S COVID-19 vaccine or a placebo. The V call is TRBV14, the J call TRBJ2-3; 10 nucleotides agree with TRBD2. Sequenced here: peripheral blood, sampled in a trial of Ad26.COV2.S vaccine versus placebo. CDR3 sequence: CASSLYRGTSGTDTQYF. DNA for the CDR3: TGTGCCAGCAGCCTCTATAGAGGGACTAGCGGCACAGATACGCAGTATTTT.